The entry below describes one T cell receptor (beta chain). The antigen remains unidentified. The data were taken from a study of T cell responses to AZD1222 COVID-19 vaccine. Study-wide findings and caveats: The sample set comprised mostly white British donors with more females, and clonal diversity was possibly underestimated.

The germline gives CDR1 LGHNA, CDR2 YNFKEQ. Trimming left V 0 bases short and J 0 bases short, with 15 bases between. The CDR3 runs 17 residues. Using immunoSEQ multiplex PCR, the repertoire was profiled, and TCRdb retains in-frame clones only, with some absent. Of around 170,000 clones listed, roughly 90% are singletons. The chain has TRBV4-2 and TRBJ2-7; D is undetermined. The input for sequencing was peripheral blood, taken on day 0 of AZD1222 vaccination. The sequence was obtained from an adult in good health. CDR3 DNA sequence: TGTGCCAGCAGCCAAGATCGGGCTACCACACTCTCCTACGAGCAGTACTTC. Protein product: CASSQDRATTLSYEQYF.